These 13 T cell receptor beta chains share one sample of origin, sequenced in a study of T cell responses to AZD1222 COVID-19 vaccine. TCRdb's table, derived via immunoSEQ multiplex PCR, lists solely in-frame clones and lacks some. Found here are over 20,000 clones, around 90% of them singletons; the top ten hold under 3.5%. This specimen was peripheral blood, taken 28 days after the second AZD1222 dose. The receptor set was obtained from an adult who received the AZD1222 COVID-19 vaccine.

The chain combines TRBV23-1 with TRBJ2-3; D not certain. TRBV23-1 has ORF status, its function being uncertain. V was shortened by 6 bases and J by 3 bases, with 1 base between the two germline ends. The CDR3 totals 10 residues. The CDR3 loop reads CASRTDTQYF. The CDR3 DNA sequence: TGCGCCAGCAGAACAGATACGCAGTATTTT.

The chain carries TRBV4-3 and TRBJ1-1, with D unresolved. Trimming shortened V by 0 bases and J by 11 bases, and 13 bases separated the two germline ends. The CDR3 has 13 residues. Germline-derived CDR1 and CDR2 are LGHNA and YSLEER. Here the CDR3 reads CASSQDRASGAFF. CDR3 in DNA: TGCGCCAGCAGCCAAGATAGGGCCTCGGGGGCTTTCTTT.

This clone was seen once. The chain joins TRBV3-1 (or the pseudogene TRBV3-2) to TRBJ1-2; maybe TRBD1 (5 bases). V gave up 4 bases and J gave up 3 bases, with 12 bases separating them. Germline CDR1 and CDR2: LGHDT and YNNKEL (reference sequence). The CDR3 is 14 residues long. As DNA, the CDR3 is TGTGCCAGCAGCCGCCTCCAGGGCGACTATGGCTACACCTTC. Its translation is CASSRLQGDYGYTF.

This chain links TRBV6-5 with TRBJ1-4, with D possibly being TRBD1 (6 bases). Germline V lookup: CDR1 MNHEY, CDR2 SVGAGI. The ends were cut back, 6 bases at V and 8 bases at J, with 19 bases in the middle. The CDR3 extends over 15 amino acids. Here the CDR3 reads CASRRGWGIGEKLFF. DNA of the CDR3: TGTGCCAGCAGGAGGGGGTGGGGGATCGGCGAAAAACTGTTTTTT.

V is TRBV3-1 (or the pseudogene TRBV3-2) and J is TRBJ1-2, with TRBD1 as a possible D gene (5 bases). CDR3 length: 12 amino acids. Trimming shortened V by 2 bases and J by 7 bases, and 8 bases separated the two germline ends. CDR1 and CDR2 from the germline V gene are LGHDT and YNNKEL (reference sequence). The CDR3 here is CASSQTGLGYTF. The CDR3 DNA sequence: TGTGCCAGCAGCCAAACGGGGCTTGGCTACACCTTC.

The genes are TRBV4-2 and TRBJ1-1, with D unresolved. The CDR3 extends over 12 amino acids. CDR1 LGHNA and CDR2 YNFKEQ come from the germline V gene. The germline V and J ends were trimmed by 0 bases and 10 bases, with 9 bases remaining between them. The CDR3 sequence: CASSQDRWAAFF. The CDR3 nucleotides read TGTGCCAGCAGCCAAGATCGGTGGGCAGCTTTCTTT.

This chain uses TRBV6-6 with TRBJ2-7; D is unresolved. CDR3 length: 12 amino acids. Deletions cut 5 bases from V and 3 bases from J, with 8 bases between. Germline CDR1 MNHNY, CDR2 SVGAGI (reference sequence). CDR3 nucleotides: TGTGCCAGCAGTCCCCCGGGCTACGAGCAGTACTTC. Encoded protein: CASSPPGYEQYF.

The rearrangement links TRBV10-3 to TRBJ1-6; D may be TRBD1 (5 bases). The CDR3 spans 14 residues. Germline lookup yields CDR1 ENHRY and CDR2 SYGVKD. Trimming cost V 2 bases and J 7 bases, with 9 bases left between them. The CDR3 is CAISETGTNSPLHF. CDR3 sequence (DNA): TGTGCCATCAGTGAGACAGGCACGAATTCACCCCTCCACTTT.

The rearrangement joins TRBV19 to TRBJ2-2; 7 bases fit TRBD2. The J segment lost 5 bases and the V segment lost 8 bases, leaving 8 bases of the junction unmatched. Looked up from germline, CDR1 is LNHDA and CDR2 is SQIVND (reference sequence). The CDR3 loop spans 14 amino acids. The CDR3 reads CASRGGGGTGELFF. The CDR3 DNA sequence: TGTGCCAGTCGAGGCGGGGGAGGTACCGGGGAGCTGTTTTTT. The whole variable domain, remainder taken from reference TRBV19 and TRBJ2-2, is DGGITQSPKYLFRKEGQNVTLSCEQNLNHDAMYWYRQDPGQGLRLIYYSQIVNDFQKGDIAEGYSVSREKKESFPLTVTSAQKNPTAFYLCASRGGGGTGELFFGEGSRLTVL.

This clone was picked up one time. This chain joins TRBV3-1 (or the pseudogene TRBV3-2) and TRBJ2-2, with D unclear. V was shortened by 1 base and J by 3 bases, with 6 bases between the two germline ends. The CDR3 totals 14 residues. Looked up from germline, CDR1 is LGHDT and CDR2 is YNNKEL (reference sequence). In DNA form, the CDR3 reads TGTGCCAGCAGCCAAGGTCTCGACACCGGGGAGCTGTTTTTT. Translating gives CASSQGLDTGELFF.

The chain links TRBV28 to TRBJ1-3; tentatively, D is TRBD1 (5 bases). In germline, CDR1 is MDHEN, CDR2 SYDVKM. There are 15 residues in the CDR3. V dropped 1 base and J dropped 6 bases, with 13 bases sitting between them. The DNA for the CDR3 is TGTGCCAGCAGTTTATTTGCAGGGACCATAAACACCATATATTTT. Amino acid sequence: CASSLFAGTINTIYF.

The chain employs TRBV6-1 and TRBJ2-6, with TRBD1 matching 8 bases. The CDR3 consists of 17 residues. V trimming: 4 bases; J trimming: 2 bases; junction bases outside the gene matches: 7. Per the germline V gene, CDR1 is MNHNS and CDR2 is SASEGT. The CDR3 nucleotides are TGTGCCAGCAGTGTCGGACAGGGTCCCACTGGGGCCAACGTCCTGACTTTC. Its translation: CASSVGQGPTGANVLTF.

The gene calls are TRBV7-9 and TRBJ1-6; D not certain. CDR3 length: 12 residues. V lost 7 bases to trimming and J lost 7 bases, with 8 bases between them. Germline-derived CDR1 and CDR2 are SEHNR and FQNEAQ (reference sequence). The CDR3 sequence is CASTVGNSPLHF. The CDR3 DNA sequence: TGTGCCAGCACCGTAGGGAATTCACCCCTCCACTTT.